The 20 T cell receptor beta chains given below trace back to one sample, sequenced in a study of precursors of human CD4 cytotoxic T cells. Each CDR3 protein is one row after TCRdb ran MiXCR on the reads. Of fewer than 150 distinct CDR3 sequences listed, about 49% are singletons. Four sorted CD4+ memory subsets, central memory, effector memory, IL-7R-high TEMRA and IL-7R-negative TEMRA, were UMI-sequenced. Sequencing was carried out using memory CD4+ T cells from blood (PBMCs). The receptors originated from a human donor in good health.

The CDR3 coding sequence is TGCGCCAGCAGCCAAGACCGAGGTTTGGGCACCGGGGAGCTGTTTTTT. Translating gives CASSQDRGLGTGELFF. V and J are TRBV4-3 and TRBJ2-2; no clear D. Trimming stripped 0 bases from V and 4 bases from J, with 12 bases between. This CDR3 has 16 residues. Germline V lookup: CDR1 LGHNA, CDR2 YSLEER.

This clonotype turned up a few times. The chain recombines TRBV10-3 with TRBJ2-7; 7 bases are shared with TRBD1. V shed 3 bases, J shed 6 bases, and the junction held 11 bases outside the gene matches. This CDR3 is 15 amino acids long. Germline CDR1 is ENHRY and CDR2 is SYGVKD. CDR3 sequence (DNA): TGTGCCATCAGTGACGTACCCGGGGCAGGGGGCGAGCAGTACGTC. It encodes CAISDVPGAGGEQYV.

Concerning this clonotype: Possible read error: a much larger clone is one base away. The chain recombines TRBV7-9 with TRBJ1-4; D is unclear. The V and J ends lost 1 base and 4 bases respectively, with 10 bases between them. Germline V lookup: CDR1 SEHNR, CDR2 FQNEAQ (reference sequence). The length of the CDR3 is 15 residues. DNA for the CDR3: TGTGCCAGCAGCTTAGGCCGGAACAGTAATGAAAAACTGTTTTTT. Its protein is CASSLGRNSNEKLFF. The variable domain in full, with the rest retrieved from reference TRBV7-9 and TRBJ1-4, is DTGVSQNPRHKITKRGQNVTFRCDPISEHNRLYWYRQTLGQGPEFLTYFQNEAQLEKSRLLSDRFSAERPKGSFSTLEIQRTEQGDSAMYLCASSLGRNSNEKLFFGSGTQLSVL.

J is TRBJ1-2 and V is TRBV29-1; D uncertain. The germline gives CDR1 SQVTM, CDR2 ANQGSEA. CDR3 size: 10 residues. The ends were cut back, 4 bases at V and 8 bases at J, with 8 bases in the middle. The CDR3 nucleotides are TGCAGCGTTGCCACGGGAGGCTACACCTTC. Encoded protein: CSVATGGYTF. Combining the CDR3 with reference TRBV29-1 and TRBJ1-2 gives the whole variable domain SAVISQKPSRDICQRGTSLTIQCQVDSQVTMMFWYRQQPGQSLTLIATANQGSEATYESGFVIDKFPISRPNLTFSTLTVSNMSPEDSSIYLCSVATGGYTFGSGTRLTVV.

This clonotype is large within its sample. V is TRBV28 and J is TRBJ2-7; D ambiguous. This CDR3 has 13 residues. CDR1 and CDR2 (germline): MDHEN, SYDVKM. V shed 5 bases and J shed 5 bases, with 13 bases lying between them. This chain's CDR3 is CASSQFIQDEQYF. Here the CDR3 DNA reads TGTGCCAGCAGTCAGTTCATCCAGGACGAGCAGTACTTC.

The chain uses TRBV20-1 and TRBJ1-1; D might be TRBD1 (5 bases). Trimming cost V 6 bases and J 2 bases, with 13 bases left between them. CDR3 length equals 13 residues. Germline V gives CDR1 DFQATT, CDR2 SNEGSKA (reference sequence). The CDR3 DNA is TGCAGTGCACATGGGGGGAAAAACACTGAAGCTTTCTTT. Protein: CSAHGGKNTEAFF.

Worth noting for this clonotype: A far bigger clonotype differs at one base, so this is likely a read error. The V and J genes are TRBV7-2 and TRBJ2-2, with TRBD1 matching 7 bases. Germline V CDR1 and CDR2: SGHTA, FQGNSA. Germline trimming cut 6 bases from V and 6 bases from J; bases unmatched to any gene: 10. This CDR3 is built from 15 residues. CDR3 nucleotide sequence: TGTGCCAGCAGGAATACAGGGGACCCCGCCGGGGAGCTGTTTTTT. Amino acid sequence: CASRNTGDPAGELFF.

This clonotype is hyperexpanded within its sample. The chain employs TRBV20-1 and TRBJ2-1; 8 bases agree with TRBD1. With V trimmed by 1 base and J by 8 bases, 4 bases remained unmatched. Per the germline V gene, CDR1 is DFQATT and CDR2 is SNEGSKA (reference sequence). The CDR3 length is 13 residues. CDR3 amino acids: CSARGTGGHEQFF. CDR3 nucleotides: TGCAGTGCTAGAGGAACAGGGGGTCATGAGCAGTTCTTC.

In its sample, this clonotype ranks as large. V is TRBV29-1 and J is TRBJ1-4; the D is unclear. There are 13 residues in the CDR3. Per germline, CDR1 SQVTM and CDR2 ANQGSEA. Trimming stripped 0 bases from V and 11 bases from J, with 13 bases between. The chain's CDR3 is CSVEDGQVRKLFF. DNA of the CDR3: TGCAGCGTTGAAGATGGTCAAGTGAGGAAACTGTTTTTT.

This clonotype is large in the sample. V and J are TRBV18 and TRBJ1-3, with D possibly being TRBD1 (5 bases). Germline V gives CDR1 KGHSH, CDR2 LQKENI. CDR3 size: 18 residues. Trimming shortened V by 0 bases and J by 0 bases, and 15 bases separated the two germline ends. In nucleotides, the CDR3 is TGTGCCAGCTCACCACCGGGTTTGGACACCAACTCTGGAAACACCATATATTTT. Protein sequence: CASSPPGLDTNSGNTIYF.

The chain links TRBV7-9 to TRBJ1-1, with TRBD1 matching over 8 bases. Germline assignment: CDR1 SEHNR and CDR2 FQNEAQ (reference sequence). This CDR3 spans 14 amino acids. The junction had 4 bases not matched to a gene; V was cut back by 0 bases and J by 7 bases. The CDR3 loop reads CASSLASDRVEAFF. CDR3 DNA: TGTGCCAGCAGCTTAGCCTCGGACAGGGTTGAAGCTTTCTTT.

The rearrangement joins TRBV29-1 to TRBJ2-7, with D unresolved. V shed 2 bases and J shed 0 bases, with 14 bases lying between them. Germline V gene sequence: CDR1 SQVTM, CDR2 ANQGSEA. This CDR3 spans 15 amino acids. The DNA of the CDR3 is TGCAGCGTTGAATTAAGCCGGAAGAGCTCCTACGAGCAGTACTTC. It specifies CSVELSRKSSYEQYF.

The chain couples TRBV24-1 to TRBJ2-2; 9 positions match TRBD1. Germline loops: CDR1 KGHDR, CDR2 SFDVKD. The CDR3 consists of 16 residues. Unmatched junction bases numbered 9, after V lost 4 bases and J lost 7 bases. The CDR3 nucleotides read TGTGCCACCAGTGAACAGGACAGGGGAGTCATCGGGGAGCTGTTTTTT. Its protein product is CATSEQDRGVIGELFF.

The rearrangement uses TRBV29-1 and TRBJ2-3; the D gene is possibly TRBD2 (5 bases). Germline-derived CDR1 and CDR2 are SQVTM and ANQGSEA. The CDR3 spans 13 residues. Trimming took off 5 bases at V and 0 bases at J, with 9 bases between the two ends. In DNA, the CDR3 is TGCAGCGTTCTTGGACTCAGCACAGATACGCAGTATTTT. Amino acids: CSVLGLSTDTQYF.

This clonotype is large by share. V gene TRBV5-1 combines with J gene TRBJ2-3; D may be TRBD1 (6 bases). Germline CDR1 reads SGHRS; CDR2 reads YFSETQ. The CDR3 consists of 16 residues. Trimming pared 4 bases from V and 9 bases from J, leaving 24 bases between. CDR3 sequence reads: CASSRPGDFDQGTQYF. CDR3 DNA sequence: TGCGCCAGCAGCAGACCAGGGGATTTCGACCAGGGGACGCAGTATTTT.

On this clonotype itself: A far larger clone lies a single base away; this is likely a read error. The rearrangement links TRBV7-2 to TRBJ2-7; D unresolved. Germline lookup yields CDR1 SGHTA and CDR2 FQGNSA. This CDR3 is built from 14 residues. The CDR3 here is CASSLTDSSDEQYF. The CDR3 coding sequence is TGTGCCAGCAGCTTAACGGATAGCTCCGACGAGCAGTACTTC.

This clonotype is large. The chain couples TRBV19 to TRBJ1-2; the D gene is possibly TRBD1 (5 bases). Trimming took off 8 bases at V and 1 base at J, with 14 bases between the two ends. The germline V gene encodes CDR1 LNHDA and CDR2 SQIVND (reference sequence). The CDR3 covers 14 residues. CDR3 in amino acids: CASARDVINYGYTF. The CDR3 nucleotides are TGTGCCAGTGCCCGGGACGTTATTAACTATGGCTACACCTTC.

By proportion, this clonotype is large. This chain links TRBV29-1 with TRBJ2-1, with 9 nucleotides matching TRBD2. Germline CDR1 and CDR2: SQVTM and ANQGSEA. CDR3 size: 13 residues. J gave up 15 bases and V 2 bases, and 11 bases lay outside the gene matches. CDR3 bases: TGCAGCGTTGAAAGGCGGCTAGCGGGACGACCGTTCTTC. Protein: CSVERRLAGRPFF.

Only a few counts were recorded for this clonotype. In DNA form, the CDR3 reads TGTGCCAGCAGCAAAACAGCTAACACCGGGGAGCTGTTTTTT. Encoded protein: CASSKTANTGELFF. The V call is TRBV7-9, the J call TRBJ2-2; D is ambiguous. CDR1 is SEHNR, CDR2 FQNEAQ, per germline (reference sequence). Trimming shortened V by 5 bases and J by 2 bases, and 9 bases separated the two germline ends. The CDR3 runs 14 residues.

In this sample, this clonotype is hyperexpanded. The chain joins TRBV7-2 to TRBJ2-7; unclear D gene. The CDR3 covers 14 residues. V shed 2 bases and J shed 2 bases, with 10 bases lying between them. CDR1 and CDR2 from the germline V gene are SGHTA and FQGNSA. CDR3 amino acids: CASSLTDVAYEQYF. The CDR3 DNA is TGTGCCAGCAGCTTAACCGATGTGGCCTACGAGCAGTACTTC.